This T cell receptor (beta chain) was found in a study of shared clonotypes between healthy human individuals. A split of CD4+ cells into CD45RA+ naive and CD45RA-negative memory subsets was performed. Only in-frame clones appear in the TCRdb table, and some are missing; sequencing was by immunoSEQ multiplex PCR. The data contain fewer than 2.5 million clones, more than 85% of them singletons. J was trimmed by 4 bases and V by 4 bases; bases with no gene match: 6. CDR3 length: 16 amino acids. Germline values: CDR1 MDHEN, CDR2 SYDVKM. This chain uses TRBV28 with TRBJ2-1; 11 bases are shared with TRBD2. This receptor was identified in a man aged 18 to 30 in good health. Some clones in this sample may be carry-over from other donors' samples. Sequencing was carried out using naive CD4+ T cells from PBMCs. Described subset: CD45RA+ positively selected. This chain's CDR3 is CASSYARTSGYNEQFF. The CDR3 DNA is TGTGCCAGCAGTTATGCACGGACTAGCGGGTACAATGAGCAGTTCTTC.